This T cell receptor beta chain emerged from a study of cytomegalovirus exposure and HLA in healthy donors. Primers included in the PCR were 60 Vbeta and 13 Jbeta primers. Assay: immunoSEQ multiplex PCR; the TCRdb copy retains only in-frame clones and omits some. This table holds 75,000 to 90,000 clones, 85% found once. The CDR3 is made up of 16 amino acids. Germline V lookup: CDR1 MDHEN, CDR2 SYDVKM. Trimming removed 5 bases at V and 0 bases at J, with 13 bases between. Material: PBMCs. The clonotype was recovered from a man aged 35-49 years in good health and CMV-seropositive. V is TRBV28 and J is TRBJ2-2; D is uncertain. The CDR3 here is CASSQHRVANTGELFF. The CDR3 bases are TGTGCCAGCAGTCAACACCGGGTAGCGAACACCGGGGAGCTGTTTTTT. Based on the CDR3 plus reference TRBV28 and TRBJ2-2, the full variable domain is DVKVTQSSRYLVKRTGEKVFLECVQDMDHENMFWYRQDPGLGLRLIYFSYDVKMKEKGDIPEGYSVSREKKERFSLILESASTNQTSMYLCASSQHRVANTGELFFGEGSRLTVL.